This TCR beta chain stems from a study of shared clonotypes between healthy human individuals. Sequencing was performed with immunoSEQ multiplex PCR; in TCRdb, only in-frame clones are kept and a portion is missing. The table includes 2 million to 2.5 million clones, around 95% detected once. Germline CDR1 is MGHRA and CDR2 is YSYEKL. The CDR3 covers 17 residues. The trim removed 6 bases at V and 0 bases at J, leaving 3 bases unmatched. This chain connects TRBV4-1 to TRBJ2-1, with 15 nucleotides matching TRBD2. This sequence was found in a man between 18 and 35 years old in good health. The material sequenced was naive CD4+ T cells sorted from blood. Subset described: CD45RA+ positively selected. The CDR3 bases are TGCGCCAGCAGTCGGACTAGCGGGGGGGGCTCCTACAATGAGCAGTTCTTC. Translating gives CASSRTSGGGSYNEQFF.